Shown below are 15 T cell receptor beta chains from a single sample sequenced in a study of blood T cells in healthy people across ages. The use of a sample-barcoded 5' primer and a J-beta primer mix characterized a second PCR of roughly 7 to 12 cycles. Via MiXCR, TCRdb re-called the 5' RACE reads, giving one row per CDR3 protein. The sample lists about 1.1 million distinct CDR3 sequences; 30% to 40% were seen once. Sequenced sample: blood. The receptors stem from a man aged 18 to 30 in good health.

The chain recombines TRBV7-2 with TRBJ2-3; possible D gene TRBD1, 5 bases. V was trimmed by 5 bases and J by 5 bases, leaving 14 bases between them. This CDR3 contains 14 residues. Germline V CDR1 and CDR2: SGHTA, FQGNSA. The CDR3, as DNA: TGTGCCAGCAGCGTAGAGGCAGGGAAAGATACGCAGTATTTT. Protein: CASSVEAGKDTQYF.

This clonotype occurred a few times. The genes are TRBV27 and TRBJ2-1; D may match TRBD1 or TRBD2 (5 bases each). V was clipped by 2 bases and J by 0 bases, with 11 bases between them. CDR3 size: 16 residues. Germline V gene data show CDR1 as MNHEY and CDR2 as SMNVEV (reference sequence). The CDR3 bases are TGTGCCAGCAGTTTAAGGGACGTAAGCTCCTACAATGAGCAGTTCTTC. This gives the protein CASSLRDVSSYNEQFF.

Only one count was recorded for this clonotype. The genes are TRBV21-1 and TRBJ1-5. TRBV21-1 constitutes a pseudogene. CDR3 length: 16 residues. The CDR3 sequence is CASSNVSGLFNQPQHF. CDR3 bases: TGTGCCAGCAGCAATGTGTCGGGACTTTTCAATCAGCCCCAGCATTTT.

The CDR3 region has the DNA TGCAGTGCGCAACCGCCGACGGGGAACACTGAAGCTTTCTTT. Encoded protein: CSAQPPTGNTEAFF. The chain uses TRBV20-1 and TRBJ1-1; D call uncertain. The V end was cut by 6 bases, the J end by 1 base, with 15 bases between. The CDR3 contains 14 residues. Germline CDR1 reads DFQATT; CDR2 reads SNEGSKA (reference sequence).

This clonotype was seen once. Since a much larger clone is just one base distant, this may be a read error. The chain carries TRBV27 and TRBJ2-1; no definite D call. Trimming took off 7 bases at V and 6 bases at J, with 10 bases between the two ends. Germline loops: CDR1 MNHEY, CDR2 SMNVEV (reference sequence). This CDR3 is built from 12 residues. For the CDR3, the DNA is TGTGCCAGCACGGGCAGTCCCAATGAGCAGTTCTTC. Translated, it gives CASTGSPNEQFF.

A remark on this clonotype: This clone may be a read error of a much larger clone one base away. This chain links TRBV12-3 or TRBV12-4 with TRBJ2-1, with 8 bases lining up with TRBD1. The CDR3 contains 14 residues. The CDR3 DNA reads TGTGTCAGCTCGACTGACAGGGGCTACAATGAGCAGTTCTTC. As protein: CVSSTDRGYNEQFF.

This clonotype has a handful of counts. V and J are TRBV5-1 and TRBJ1-4; TRBD1 agrees at 7 bases. J lost 7 bases, V lost 4 bases, and 10 bases had no gene match. The CDR3 consists of 15 residues. Germline assignment: CDR1 SGHRS and CDR2 YFSETQ. CDR3 protein: CASSQVLTGSEKLFF. CDR3 bases: TGCGCCAGCAGCCAAGTCCTGACAGGGAGTGAAAAACTGTTTTTT.

The chain carries TRBV7-9 and TRBJ1-5; TRBD1 agrees at 8 bases. The trim removed 5 bases at V and 0 bases at J, leaving 3 bases unmatched. This CDR3 has 15 residues. The V gene's germline CDR1 is SEHNR and CDR2 FQNEAQ (reference sequence). CDR3 DNA: TGTGCCAGCAGCGGGACAGGAAATAGCAATCAGCCCCAGCATTTT. This gives the protein CASSGTGNSNQPQHF.

The gene calls are TRBV5-1 and TRBJ2-5; D gene ambiguous. Germline CDR1 SGHRS, CDR2 YFSETQ. This CDR3 contains 13 residues. V was shortened by 4 bases and J by 0 bases, with 7 bases between the two germline ends. The CDR3 DNA sequence: TGCGCCAGCAGCCATGACAACCAAGAGACCCAGTACTTC. It translates to CASSHDNQETQYF.

CDR3 DNA: TGCAGTGCTAGAGATTTTTCATCGGGTCGGGGCACTGAAGCTTTCTTT. It encodes CSARDFSSGRGTEAFF. The gene calls are TRBV20-1 and TRBJ1-1; no reliable D call. V dropped 0 bases and J dropped 4 bases, with 18 bases sitting between them. The CDR3 totals 16 residues. The V gene's germline CDR1 is DFQATT and CDR2 SNEGSKA (reference sequence).

Only a few counts were recorded for this clonotype. The CDR3 region has the DNA TGCAGTGCCAGACGGGATCTAAAGGGTGAGCAGTACTTC. Translation: CSARRDLKGEQYF. This rearrangement joins TRBV20-1 to TRBJ2-7; D may be TRBD2 (5 bases). V was shortened by 6 bases and J by 7 bases, with 19 bases between the two germline ends. Germline CDR1 and CDR2: DFQATT and SNEGSKA (reference sequence). This CDR3 is 13 amino acids long.

This clonotype was seen many times. This may arise from a read error, as a much more abundant clone is one base away. This chain joins TRBV9 and TRBJ1-1; D not resolved. This CDR3 contains 13 residues. Trimming cost V 0 bases and J 1 base, with 4 bases left between them. Germline lookup yields CDR1 SGDLS and CDR2 YYNGEE. CDR3 nucleotides: TGTGCCAGCAGCGTAGAGGGGAACACTGAAGCTTTCTTT. Translated, it gives CASSVEGNTEAFF.

This clonotype occurred a few times. The chain is built from TRBV20-1 and TRBJ1-5; D is undetermined. CDR3 length equals 14 residues. Trimming removed 5 bases at V and 1 base at J, with 12 bases between. CDR1 DFQATT and CDR2 SNEGSKA come from the germline V gene (reference sequence). CDR3 protein: CSAPARQSNQPQHF. DNA for the CDR3: TGCAGTGCTCCCGCTAGGCAGAGCAATCAGCCCCAGCATTTT.

The chain combines TRBV27 with TRBJ1-1, with 7 bases lining up with TRBD1. V lost 2 bases and J lost 4; bases outside the gene matches: 4. Looked up from germline, CDR1 is MNHEY and CDR2 is SMNVEV (reference sequence). The CDR3 runs 14 residues. The CDR3 DNA sequence: TGTGCCAGCAGTTTAGCCCGGGACAGCACTGAAGCTTTCTTT. Translated: CASSLARDSTEAFF.

This clonotype occurred many times. V is TRBV20-1 and J is TRBJ2-2; TRBD2 matches 10 bases. There are 14 residues in the CDR3. The V gene end was trimmed by 6 bases and the J gene end by 4 bases; junction bases not matched to a gene: 5. Germline V lookup: CDR1 DFQATT, CDR2 SNEGSKA (reference sequence). The DNA of the CDR3 is TGCAGTGCAACTAGCGGGATCCCCACCGGGGAGCTGTTTTTT. Translated, it gives CSATSGIPTGELFF.